These T cell receptor beta chains were read from a single sample in a study of shared clonotypes between healthy human individuals. Data came from immunoSEQ multiplex PCR; TCRdb stores just in-frame clones and leaves some out. The data show 1.4 million to 1.5 million clones, with around 97% seen just once and 0.95% to 1.5% held by the top ten. The sequencing sample was made of naive CD4+ T cells sorted from blood. The receptors come from a man aged 25 to 40 in good health. Both conserved end residues are part of each CDR3. Each record gives: D gene, V gene, J gene, clone size, CDR3 DNA, CDR3 protein. A D gene is named only where the DNA matches it firmly. The listing skips clone size in some rows; elsewhere it reads once, few, many or a size class.

D gene: NA
V gene: TRBV14
J gene: TRBJ2-7
clone size: NA
CDR3 DNA: TGTGCCAGCAGCCAGGACCTGGCCTACGAGCAGTACTTC
CDR3 protein: CASSQDLAYEQYF

D gene: TRBD1
V gene: TRBV6-5
J gene: TRBJ1-5
clone size: NA
CDR3 DNA: TGTGCCAGCCGGACAGGGAACTTCAATCAGCCCCAGCATTTT
CDR3 protein: CASRTGNFNQPQHF

D gene: TRBD1
V gene: TRBV10-1
J gene: TRBJ1-1
clone size: once
CDR3 DNA: TGCGCCAGCAGTCCCGACAGGGAGTTAGCTTTCTTT
CDR3 protein: CASSPDRELAFF

D gene: TRBD2
V gene: TRBV9
J gene: TRBJ2-2
clone size: NA
CDR3 DNA: TGTGCCAGCAGCGGAACCACTAGCGGGACCGGGGAGCTGTTTTTT
CDR3 protein: CASSGTTSGTGELFF

D gene: NA
V gene: TRBV6-6
J gene: TRBJ2-7
clone size: NA
CDR3 DNA: TGTGCCAGCAGTTTGTGGCAGGGAGACTACGAGCAGTACTTC
CDR3 protein: CASSLWQGDYEQYF

D gene: NA
V gene: TRBV18
J gene: TRBJ2-5
clone size: NA
CDR3 DNA: TGTGCCAGCTCACCTTTGACTGCCCACCAAGAGACCCAGTACTTC
CDR3 protein: CASSPLTAHQETQYF

D gene: NA
V gene: TRBV18
J gene: TRBJ1-5
clone size: NA
CDR3 DNA: TGTGCCAGCTCACCAGGAAACAATCAGCCCCAGCATTTT
CDR3 protein: CASSPGNNQPQHF

D gene: TRBD1
V gene: TRBV28
J gene: TRBJ1-5
clone size: NA
CDR3 DNA: TGTGCCAGCAGCGCTGGCGGGACAGTTAACAGCAATCAGCCCCAGCATTTT
CDR3 protein: CASSAGGTVNSNQPQHF

D gene: NA
V gene: TRBV27
J gene: TRBJ2-5
clone size: NA
CDR3 DNA: TGTGCCAGCAGTCCGCTCGGGAGCAGACAAGAGACCCAGTACTTC
CDR3 protein: CASSPLGSRQETQYF

D gene: TRBD2
V gene: TRBV7-9
J gene: TRBJ2-1
clone size: NA
CDR3 DNA: TGTGCCAGCAGCTTCTTAGCGGGACTCCAGTTCTTC
CDR3 protein: CASSFLAGLQFF

D gene: NA
V gene: TRBV28
J gene: TRBJ2-7
clone size: NA
CDR3 DNA: TGTGCCAGCAGACGAACGGGACGCAGGTCCCCAAAGAACTACGAGCAGTACTTC
CDR3 protein: CASRRTGRRSPKNYEQYF

D gene: NA
V gene: TRBV6-1
J gene: TRBJ1-5
clone size: NA
CDR3 DNA: TGTGCCAGCCTAAGGGGGATGAGTCAGCCCCAGCATTTT
CDR3 protein: CASLRGMSQPQHF

D gene: NA
V gene: TRBV5-4
J gene: TRBJ2-7
clone size: NA
CDR3 DNA: TGTGCCAGCAGTAACCCCTCCGATAGAGAGCAGTACTTC
CDR3 protein: CASSNPSDREQYF

D gene: NA
V gene: TRBV5-4
J gene: TRBJ1-2
clone size: NA
CDR3 DNA: TGTGCCAGCAGCTTGGATCGGACCTATGGCTACACCTTC
CDR3 protein: CASSLDRTYGYTF

D gene: TRBD2
V gene: TRBV25-1
J gene: TRBJ2-5
clone size: NA
CDR3 DNA: TGTGCCAGCAGCCCGGAGGTAGCGGGTAGGGTGACCCAGTACTTC
CDR3 protein: CASSPEVAGRVTQYF

D gene: NA
V gene: TRBV15
J gene: TRBJ2-7
clone size: NA
CDR3 DNA: TGTGCCACCAGCTTACGACACAGGGTCCCTGATGGGGAGCAGTACTTC
CDR3 protein: CATSLRHRVPDGEQYF

D gene: TRBD2
V gene: TRBV6-5
J gene: TRBJ2-1
clone size: NA
CDR3 DNA: TGTGCCAGCAGTTACGAGGTAGCGGGACGCAATGAGCAGTTCTTC
CDR3 protein: CASSYEVAGRNEQFF

D gene: TRBD1
V gene: TRBV29-1
J gene: TRBJ2-1
clone size: NA
CDR3 DNA: TGCAGCTCTTCCCGGACAGGGGGCTACAATGAGCAGTTCTTC
CDR3 protein: CSSSRTGGYNEQFF

D gene: NA
V gene: TRBV7-7
J gene: TRBJ2-2
clone size: NA
CDR3 DNA: TGTGCTAGCAGCCCGGCCCACACCGGGGAGCTGTTTTTT
CDR3 protein: CASSPAHTGELFF

D gene: NA
V gene: TRBV5-1
J gene: TRBJ2-7
clone size: NA
CDR3 DNA: TGCGCCAGCAGCCTATCTTGGGTAAGCTCCTACGAGCAGTACTTC
CDR3 protein: CASSLSWVSSYEQYF

D gene: TRBD1
V gene: TRBV6-1
J gene: TRBJ2-1
clone size: NA
CDR3 DNA: TGTGCCAGCAGAGAAACAGGGGGGCAGTTCTTC
CDR3 protein: CASRETGGQFF

D gene: NA
V gene: TRBV27
J gene: TRBJ2-1
clone size: NA
CDR3 DNA: TGTGCCAGCAGTTTCTTAGGGCAAGAGGAGCAGTTCTTC
CDR3 protein: CASSFLGQEEQFF

D gene: TRBD1
V gene: TRBV6-5
J gene: TRBJ1-5
clone size: once
CDR3 DNA: TGTGCCAGCAAAGACAGGGCAGCCCGTAATCAGCCCCAGCATTTT
CDR3 protein: CASKDRAARNQPQHF

D gene: NA
V gene: TRBV2
J gene: TRBJ2-2
clone size: NA
CDR3 DNA: TGTGCCAGCATCCTTTCGGGGGAGCTGTTTTTT
CDR3 protein: CASILSGELFF

D gene: NA
V gene: TRBV29-1
J gene: TRBJ2-2
clone size: NA
CDR3 DNA: TGCAGCGCAAGGGGAACCGGGGAGCTGTTTTTT
CDR3 protein: CSARGTGELFF

D gene: NA
V gene: TRBV20-1
J gene: TRBJ2-3
clone size: NA
CDR3 DNA: TGCAGTGCTGCCGCCACAGATACGCAGTATTTT
CDR3 protein: CSAAATDTQYF

D gene: TRBD1
V gene: TRBV28
J gene: TRBJ2-7
clone size: NA
CDR3 DNA: TGTGCCAGCAGCTACGAGATCGGACAGGACCCGACCTACGAGCAGTACTTC
CDR3 protein: CASSYEIGQDPTYEQYF

D gene: TRBD1
V gene: TRBV7-9
J gene: TRBJ2-6
clone size: NA
CDR3 DNA: TGTGCCAGCAGCTTAGCGGACAGGGCCGGGGCCAACGTCCTGACTTTC
CDR3 protein: CASSLADRAGANVLTF

D gene: TRBD1
V gene: TRBV6-6
J gene: TRBJ1-4
clone size: NA
CDR3 DNA: TGTGCCAGCAGTCTACAGGGGCCTAATGAAAAACTGTTTTTT
CDR3 protein: CASSLQGPNEKLFF

D gene: TRBD2
V gene: TRBV2
J gene: TRBJ2-3
clone size: NA
CDR3 DNA: TGTGCCAGCAGTAGACTAGCGGGAGGAGGAGATACGCAGTATTTT
CDR3 protein: CASSRLAGGGDTQYF

D gene: NA
V gene: TRBV5-8
J gene: TRBJ2-1
clone size: NA
CDR3 DNA: TGTGCCACCACCCCGAGGTCGAGGAGCAATGAGCAGTTCTTC
CDR3 protein: CATTPRSRSNEQFF

D gene: TRBD2
V gene: TRBV28
J gene: TRBJ2-7
clone size: NA
CDR3 DNA: TGTGCCAGCAGCCCGACTAGCGGGAGGGTACGCGGGCAGTACTTC
CDR3 protein: CASSPTSGRVRGQYF

D gene: NA
V gene: TRBV6-1
J gene: TRBJ2-5
clone size: NA
CDR3 DNA: TGTGCCAGCAGTGAGGCGGTAGGGGACTGGGTTGAGACCCAGTACTTC
CDR3 protein: CASSEAVGDWVETQYF

D gene: NA
V gene: TRBV7-2
J gene: TRBJ2-6
clone size: NA
CDR3 DNA: TGTGCCAGCACCCTCTCTGGGGCCAACGTCCTGACTTTC
CDR3 protein: CASTLSGANVLTF